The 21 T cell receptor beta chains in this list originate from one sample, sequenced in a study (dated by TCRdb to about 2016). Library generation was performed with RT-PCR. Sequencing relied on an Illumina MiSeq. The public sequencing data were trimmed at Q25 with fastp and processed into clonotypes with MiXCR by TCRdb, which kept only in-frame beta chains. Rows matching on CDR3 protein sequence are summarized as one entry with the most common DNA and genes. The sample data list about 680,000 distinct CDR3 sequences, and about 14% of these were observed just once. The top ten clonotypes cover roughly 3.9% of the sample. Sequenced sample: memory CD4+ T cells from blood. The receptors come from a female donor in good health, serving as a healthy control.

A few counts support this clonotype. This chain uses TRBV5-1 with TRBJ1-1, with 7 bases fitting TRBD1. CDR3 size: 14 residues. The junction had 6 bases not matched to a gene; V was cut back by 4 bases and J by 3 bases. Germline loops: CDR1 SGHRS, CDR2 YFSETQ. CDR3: CASSPDRADTEAFF. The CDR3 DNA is TGCGCCAGCAGCCCCGACAGGGCGGACACTGAAGCTTTCTTT.

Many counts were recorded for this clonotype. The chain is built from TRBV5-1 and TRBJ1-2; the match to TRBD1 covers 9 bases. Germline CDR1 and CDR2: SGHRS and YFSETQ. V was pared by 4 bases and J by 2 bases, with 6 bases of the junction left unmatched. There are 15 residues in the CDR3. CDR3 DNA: TGCGCCAGCAGCCCGGGACAGGGAGGCAACTATGGCTACACCTTC. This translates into CASSPGQGGNYGYTF.

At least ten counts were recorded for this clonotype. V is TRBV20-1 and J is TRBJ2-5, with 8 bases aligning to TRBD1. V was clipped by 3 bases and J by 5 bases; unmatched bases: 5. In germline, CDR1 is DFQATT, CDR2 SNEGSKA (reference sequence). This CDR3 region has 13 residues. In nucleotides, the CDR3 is TGCAGTGCTAGCAGGGGGCAGTGGGAGACCCAGTACTTC. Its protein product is CSASRGQWETQYF.

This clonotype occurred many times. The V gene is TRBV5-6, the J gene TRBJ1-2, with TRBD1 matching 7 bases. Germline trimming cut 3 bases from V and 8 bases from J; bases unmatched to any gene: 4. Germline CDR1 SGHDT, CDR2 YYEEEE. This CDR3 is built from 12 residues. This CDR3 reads CASSSTGDGYTF. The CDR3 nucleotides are TGTGCCAGCAGCTCAACAGGGGACGGCTACACCTTC.

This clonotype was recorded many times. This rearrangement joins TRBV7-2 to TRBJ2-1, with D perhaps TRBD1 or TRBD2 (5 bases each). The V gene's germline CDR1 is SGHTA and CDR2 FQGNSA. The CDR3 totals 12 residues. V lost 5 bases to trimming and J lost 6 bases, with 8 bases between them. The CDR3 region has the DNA TGTGCCAGCAGCGGGGACGTCAATGAGCAGTTCTTC. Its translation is CASSGDVNEQFF.

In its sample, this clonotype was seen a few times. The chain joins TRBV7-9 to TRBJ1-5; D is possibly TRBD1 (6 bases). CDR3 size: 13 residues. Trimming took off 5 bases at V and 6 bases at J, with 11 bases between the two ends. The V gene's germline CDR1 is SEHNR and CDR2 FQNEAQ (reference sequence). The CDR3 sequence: CASSRQDGQPQHF. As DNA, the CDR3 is TGTGCCAGCAGCCGACAGGATGGTCAGCCCCAGCATTTT.

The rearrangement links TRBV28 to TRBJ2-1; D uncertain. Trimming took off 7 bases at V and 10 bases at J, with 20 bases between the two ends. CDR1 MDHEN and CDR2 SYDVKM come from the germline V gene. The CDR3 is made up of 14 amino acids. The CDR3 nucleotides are TGTGCCAGCAAGGAGACACCACTTTTAAGGGAGCAGTTCTTC. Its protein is CASKETPLLREQFF.

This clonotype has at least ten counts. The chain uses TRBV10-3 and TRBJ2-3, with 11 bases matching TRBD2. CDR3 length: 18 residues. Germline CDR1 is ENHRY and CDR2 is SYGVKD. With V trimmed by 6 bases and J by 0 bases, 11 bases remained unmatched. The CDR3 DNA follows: TGTGCCATCAGCCGAGGGGGTCTAGCGGGAGGAAGCACAGATACGCAGTATTTT. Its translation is CAISRGGLAGGSTDTQYF.

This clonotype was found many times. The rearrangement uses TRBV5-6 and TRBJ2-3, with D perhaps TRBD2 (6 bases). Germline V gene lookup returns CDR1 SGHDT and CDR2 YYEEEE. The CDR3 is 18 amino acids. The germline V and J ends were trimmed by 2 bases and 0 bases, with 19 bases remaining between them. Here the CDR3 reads CASSFPTPAGRSTDTQYF. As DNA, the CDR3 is TGTGCCAGCAGCTTCCCTACTCCCGCGGGACGAAGCACAGATACGCAGTATTTT.

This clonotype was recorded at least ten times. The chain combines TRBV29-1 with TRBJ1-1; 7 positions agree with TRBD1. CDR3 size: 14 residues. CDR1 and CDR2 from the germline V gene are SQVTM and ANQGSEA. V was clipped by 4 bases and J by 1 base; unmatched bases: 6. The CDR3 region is CSVVSGGRNTEAFF. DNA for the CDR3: TGCAGCGTTGTGTCAGGGGGTCGGAACACTGAAGCTTTCTTT.

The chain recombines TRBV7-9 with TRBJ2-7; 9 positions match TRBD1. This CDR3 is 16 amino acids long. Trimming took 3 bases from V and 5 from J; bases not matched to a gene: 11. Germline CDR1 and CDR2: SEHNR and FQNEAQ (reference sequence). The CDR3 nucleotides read TGTGCCAGCAGCTTCCCCCCCCGGGACAGGGTCCACGAGCAGTACTTC. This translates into CASSFPPRDRVHEQYF.

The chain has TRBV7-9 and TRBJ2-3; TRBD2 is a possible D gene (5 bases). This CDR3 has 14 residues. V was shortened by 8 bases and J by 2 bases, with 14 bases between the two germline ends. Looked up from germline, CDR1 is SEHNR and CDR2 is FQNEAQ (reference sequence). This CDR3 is CASRGRAYTDTQYF. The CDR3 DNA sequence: TGTGCCAGCCGAGGGCGGGCCTACACAGATACGCAGTATTTT.

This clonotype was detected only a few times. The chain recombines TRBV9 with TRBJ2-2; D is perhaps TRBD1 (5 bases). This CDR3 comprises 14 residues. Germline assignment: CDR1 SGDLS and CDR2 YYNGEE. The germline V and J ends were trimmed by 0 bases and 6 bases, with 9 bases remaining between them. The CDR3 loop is CASSVGWGAGELFF. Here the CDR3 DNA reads TGTGCCAGCAGCGTAGGATGGGGCGCCGGGGAGCTGTTTTTT.

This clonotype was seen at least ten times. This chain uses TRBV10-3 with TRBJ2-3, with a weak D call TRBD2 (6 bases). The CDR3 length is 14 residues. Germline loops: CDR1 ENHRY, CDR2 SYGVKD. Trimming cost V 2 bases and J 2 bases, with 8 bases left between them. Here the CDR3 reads CAISERGDTDTQYF. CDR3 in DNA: TGTGCCATCAGTGAGCGCGGGGACACAGATACGCAGTATTTT.

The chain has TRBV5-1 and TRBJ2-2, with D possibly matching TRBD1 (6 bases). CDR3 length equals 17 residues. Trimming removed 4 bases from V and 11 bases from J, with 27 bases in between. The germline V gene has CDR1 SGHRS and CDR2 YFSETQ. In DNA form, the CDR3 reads TGCGCCAGCAGCCCTTCCCGGAACAGGGTGGACACCGAAGAGCTGTTTTTT. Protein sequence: CASSPSRNRVDTEELFF.

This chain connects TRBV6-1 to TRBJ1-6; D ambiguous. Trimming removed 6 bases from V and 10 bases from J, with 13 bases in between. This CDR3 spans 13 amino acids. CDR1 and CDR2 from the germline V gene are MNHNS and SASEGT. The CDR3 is CASRGVVSSPLHF. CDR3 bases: TGTGCCAGCAGGGGAGTAGTCTCATCACCCCTCCACTTT.

Here the CDR3 reads CASIPGLAYETQYF. The CDR3 DNA is TGTGCCAGCATCCCGGGACTAGCGTACGAGACCCAGTACTTC. This chain links TRBV6-2 or TRBV6-3 with TRBJ2-5, with 10 bases that match TRBD2. V lost 7 bases to trimming and J lost 5 bases; unmatched junction nucleotides: 7. Germline V CDR1 and CDR2: MNHEY, SVGEGT. The CDR3 extends over 14 amino acids.

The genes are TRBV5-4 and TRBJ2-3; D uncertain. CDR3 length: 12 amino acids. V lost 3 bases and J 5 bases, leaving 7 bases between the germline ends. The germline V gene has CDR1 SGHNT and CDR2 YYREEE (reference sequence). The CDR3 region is CASSSRVDTQYF. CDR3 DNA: TGTGCCAGCAGCTCCCGCGTAGATACGCAGTATTTT. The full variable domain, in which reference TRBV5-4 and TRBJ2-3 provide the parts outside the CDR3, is ETGVTQSPTHLIKTRGQQVTLRCSSQSGHNTVSWYQQALGQGPQFIFQYYREEENGRGNFPPRFSGLQFPNYSSELNVNALELDDSALYLCASSSRVDTQYFGPGTRLTVL.

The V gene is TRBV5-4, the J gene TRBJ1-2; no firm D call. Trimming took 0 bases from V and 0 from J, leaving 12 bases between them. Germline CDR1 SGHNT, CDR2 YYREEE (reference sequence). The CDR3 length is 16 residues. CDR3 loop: CASSLGMGSSNYGYTF. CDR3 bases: TGTGCCAGCAGCTTGGGTATGGGCAGTTCTAACTATGGCTACACCTTC. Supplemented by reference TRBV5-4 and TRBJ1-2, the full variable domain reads ETGVTQSPTHLIKTRGQQVTLRCSSQSGHNTVSWYQQALGQGPQFIFQYYREEENGRGNFPPRFSGLQFPNYSSELNVNALELDDSALYLCASSLGMGSSNYGYTFGSGTRLTVV.

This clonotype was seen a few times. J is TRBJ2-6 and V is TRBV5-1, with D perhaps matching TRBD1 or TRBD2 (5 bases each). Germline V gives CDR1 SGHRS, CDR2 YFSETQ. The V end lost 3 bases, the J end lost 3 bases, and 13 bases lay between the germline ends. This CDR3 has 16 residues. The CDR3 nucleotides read TGCGCCAGCAGCTGGGACCAAAGTGGTGGGGCCAACGTCCTGACTTTC. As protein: CASSWDQSGGANVLTF.

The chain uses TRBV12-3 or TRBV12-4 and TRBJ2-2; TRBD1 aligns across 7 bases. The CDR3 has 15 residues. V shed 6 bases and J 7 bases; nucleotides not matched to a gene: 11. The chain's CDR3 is CASSRQGLVSGELFF. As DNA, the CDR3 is TGTGCCAGCAGCAGACAGGGTTTGGTCAGCGGGGAGCTGTTTTTT.